The subject of this entry is one T cell receptor (beta chain). This entry belongs to a study of blood T cell repertoires in COVID-19. Germline V lookup: CDR1 LNHDA, CDR2 SQIVND (reference sequence). The trim removed 6 bases at V and 6 bases at J, leaving 12 bases unmatched. The length of the CDR3 is 15 residues. The data were produced by immunoSEQ multiplex PCR, yet TCRdb's version contains in-frame clones alone and is incomplete. The sample includes almost 200,000 clones, approximately 87% of them seen just once. The TCR comes from an older woman with acute or convalescent COVID-19. The chain combines TRBV19 with TRBJ2-7, with TRBD1 matching 9 bases. Specimen: peripheral blood. CDR3 bases: TGTGCCAGTAGCATTGATGGGACAGGGTCGAGCGAGCAGTACTTC. Translated: CASSIDGTGSSEQYF. Looking up the rest from reference TRBV19 and TRBJ2-7 gives the full variable domain: DGGITQSPKYLFRKEGQNVTLSCEQNLNHDAMYWYRQDPGQGLRLIYYSQIVNDFQKGDIAEGYSVSREKKESFPLTVTSAQKNPTAFYLCASSIDGTGSSEQYFGPGTRLTVT.